The 10 T cell receptor beta chains in this list originate from one sample, sequenced in a study of control samples from healthy donors and cancer patients. The table came from immunoSEQ multiplex PCR; TCRdb's copy has only in-frame clones and leaves some out. This sample has some 74,000 clones; 94% occur once, and the top ten carry under 3.5%. Sequenced material: blood. The receptor set was obtained from a woman between 25 and 40 years old in good health.

The chain joins TRBV10-3 to TRBJ2-3, with D unclear. Trimming removed 11 bases at V and 1 base at J, with 16 bases between. The CDR3 is 14 residues long. CDR1 ENHRY and CDR2 SYGVKD come from the germline V gene. The CDR3 spells CASRPGTGTDTQYF. The CDR3 bases are TGTGCCTCAAGACCCGGCACGGGCACAGATACGCAGTATTTT.

This rearrangement joins TRBV14 to TRBJ2-4; 9 positions match TRBD1. V trimming: 2 bases; J trimming: 0 bases; junction bases outside the gene matches: 2. The germline V gene has CDR1 SGHDN and CDR2 FVKESK. The CDR3 runs to 16 residues. The CDR3 spells CASSQRTGVAKNIQYF. The CDR3 region has the DNA TGTGCCAGCAGCCAAAGGACAGGGGTAGCCAAAAACATTCAGTACTTC.

This rearrangement joins TRBV5-6 to TRBJ2-7, with D possibly being TRBD1 (6 bases). Germline loops: CDR1 SGHDT, CDR2 YYEEEE. The V gene lost 1 base and the J gene lost 1 base, with 12 bases spanning the gap. The CDR3 is 15 amino acids. DNA for the CDR3: TGTGCCAGCAGCTTGCAGGGACACTGGTCCTACGAGCAGTACTTC. This encodes CASSLQGHWSYEQYF.

V is TRBV9 and J is TRBJ1-1; possible D gene TRBD1, 5 bases. CDR3 length: 13 residues. V lost 3 bases and J lost 4, with 10 bases in between. Germline V CDR1 and CDR2: SGDLS, YYNGEE. The CDR3 region has the DNA TGTGCCAGCAGCGCCGAGAGGGGCACTGAAGCTTTCTTT. It encodes CASSAERGTEAFF.

The chain joins TRBV6-1 to TRBJ2-3; no reliable D call. V shed 0 bases and J shed 4 bases, with 8 bases lying between them. CDR1 and CDR2 from the germline V gene are MNHNS and SASEGT. The CDR3 is made up of 14 amino acids. CDR3 DNA: TGTGCCAGCAGTGAAGCTTCTACGCCAGATACGCAGTATTTT. Protein: CASSEASTPDTQYF.

The V gene is TRBV19, the J gene TRBJ1-2, with 8 nucleotides matching TRBD1. The V gene's germline CDR1 is LNHDA and CDR2 SQIVND (reference sequence). The CDR3 is 13 amino acids. V shed 10 bases and J 2 bases; nucleotides not matched to a gene: 6. The CDR3 DNA follows: TGTGCCACGCACAGGGGGTACAACTATGGCTACACCTTC. The encoded protein is CATHRGYNYGYTF.

The chain carries TRBV2 and TRBJ1-1; D unclear. Germline CDR1 SNHLY, CDR2 FYNNEI. Between the trimmed V and J ends, which lost 4 bases and 1 base, there was a span of 7 bases. CDR3 size: 13 residues. The CDR3 DNA reads as TGTGCCAGCAGTGGCATAGCGAACACTGAAGCTTTCTTT. Translating it yields CASSGIANTEAFF.

V and J are TRBV5-1 and TRBJ2-1; the D is unclear. The V end lost 0 bases, the J end lost 1 base, and 8 bases lay between the germline ends. This CDR3 is built from 15 residues. Germline loops: CDR1 SGHRS, CDR2 YFSETQ. CDR3 loop: CASSLDVGSYNEQFF. CDR3 bases: TGCGCCAGCAGCTTGGACGTTGGGTCCTACAATGAGCAGTTCTTC.

J is TRBJ2-1 and V is TRBV4-2; possibly TRBD1 or TRBD2 for D (6 bases each). The CDR3 sequence is 14 residues long. Between the trimmed V and J ends, which lost 6 bases and 5 bases, there was a span of 14 bases. Germline CDR1 reads LGHNA; CDR2 reads YNFKEQ. CDR3 DNA sequence: TGTGCCAGCAGACCTGGGGGGCAGGACAATGAGCAGTTCTTC. This sequence encodes CASRPGGQDNEQFF.

The chain is built from TRBV28 and TRBJ2-1; perhaps TRBD2 as D (6 bases). The germline gives CDR1 MDHEN, CDR2 SYDVKM. There are 15 residues in the CDR3. V was shortened by 6 bases and J by 6 bases, with 18 bases between the two germline ends. CDR3 sequence (DNA): TGTGCCAGCAGCACAGCCTCAGCGGGCCTCAATGAGCAGTTCTTC. Translation: CASSTASAGLNEQFF.